The sequence of this T cell receptor (beta chain) was determined in a study of PD-1 blockade in classical Hodgkin lymphoma (dated by TCRdb to about 2020). As for the study more broadly: Nivolumab dosing was 3 mg/kg intravenously every 2 weeks, continuing until either disease progression or unacceptable toxicity. To define a peripheral blood immune signature of response to PD-1 blockade in classical Hodgkin lymphoma, the study combined TCR beta sequencing with CyTOF.

Overall study outcomes, separate from this receptor: Lower diversity was observed in patients in whom nivolumab was started less than 1 year after ASCT, and these patients were excluded from later analyses so that confounding by immune reconstitution would be avoided. The study was limited to a single clinical trial cohort, and causes of repertoire differences, possibly disease activity or prior therapy, remained undefined. Baseline diversity similar to that of newly diagnosed patients was observed in trial patients achieving complete response, whereas significantly lower diversity was observed in partial responders and progressors. A significant rise by C4D1 was seen in CD4+ but not CD8+ TCR diversity (p=0.0027 vs p=0.16), with the rise being most apparent in complete responders (p=0.02). Newly diagnosed patients were reported to have lower baseline TCR diversity than healthy donors, and relapsed/refractory patients were reported to have lower baseline TCR diversity still.

The Qiagen DNeasy kit was used to extract genomic DNA from unsorted PBMCs and from the negatively selected CD4+ and CD8+ fractions. TCR beta CDR3 regions were amplified by immunoSEQ multiplex PCR using primers annealing to V and J segments. A synthetic immune receptor repertoire was used to minimize amplification bias, and any residual bias was removed computationally once sequencing was done. In the paper's pipeline: Repertoire diversity was quantified as the Shannon entropy index using custom Python scripts. The unsorted, CD4+ and CD8+ repertoires were each analyzed separately, with the exception of combined analyses, where CD4+ and CD8+ sequences were merged in silico. Clonal expansion was defined as at least a 2-fold frequency increase after treatment relative to C1D1, with a pseudocount of 0.5 for undetected baseline clones. Singleton clones were defined as clones with 0 or 1 copy at C1D1, and non-singleton clones were defined as clones with 2 or more copies. Clones expanded in unsorted samples were labelled as CD4+, CD8+ or unknown by matching protein sequences in sorted samples from the same patient. Wilcoxon tests on paired samples were used to test changes in diversity from C1D1 to C4D1. This immuneACCESS table, as held by TCRdb, lists in-frame sequences with V and J called but not all clones. Of the missing ones, under half trace to an unresolved V gene in checked studies; the others have no known cause. The V and J calls and clone size were taken over from that table, and D and trimming were inferred from the DNA. The sample yields 25,000 to 35,000 clones; 83% were counted once. The ten most abundant clones make up about 20% of the sample.

About this clone: Its antigen remains unidentified. No base quality information exists; no much larger clone differs at one position.

What this sample's time point label stands for: cycle 2 day 1 (C2D1) of nivolumab. Every trial patient had relapsed following autologous stem cell transplantation, and prior brentuximab vedotin exposure was what differed among cohorts A, B and C. The trial cohort was composed of approximately 60 patients with relapsed/refractory classical Hodgkin lymphoma, for whom complete response, partial response or progressive disease was recorded as best overall response. Single-agent nivolumab was administered to trial patients in the multi-cohort phase II CheckMate 205 trial. An independent review committee assessed best overall response by applying the 2007 International Working Group response criteria. Trial PBMCs were collected just before the start of nivolumab (C1D1) and during therapy at cycle 2 day 1 and cycle 4 day 1. Peripheral blood was collected in 8 mL Vacutainer Cell Preparation Tubes, from which PBMCs were isolated by centrifugation and then cryopreserved.

CDR1 is given as SEHNR and CDR2 as FQNEAQ, both from the germline V gene (reference sequence). The CDR3 sequence holds 14 residues, the cysteine and phenylalanine included. CDR3 DNA is the only sequence kept; it has 42 bases, read in frame from the first base. Trimming costs V 1 base and J 3 bases, and their ends lie 9 bases apart. The sequence was obtained from a human donor with classical Hodgkin lymphoma. Rearrangement joined TRBV7-9 to TRBJ2-5; a tentative D match to TRBD1 spans 5 bases. Sequenced material: peripheral blood mononuclear cells (PBMCs), taken before the second cycle of nivolumab. CDR3 loop: CASSLGQSEETQYF. The DNA sequence is as follows: TGTGCCAGCAGCTTAGGACAGTCTGAAGAGACCCAGTACTTC.